Sequencing of this TCR beta chain was carried out in a study of control samples from healthy donors and cancer patients. CDR1 SGHRS and CDR2 YFSETQ come from the germline V gene. The CDR3 is made up of 15 amino acids. Trimming removed 4 bases at V and 7 bases at J, with 18 bases between. Using immunoSEQ multiplex PCR, the repertoire was profiled, and TCRdb retains in-frame clones only, with some absent. The data hold approximately 130,000 clones, with around 87% observed a single time. The sample was blood. This chain links TRBV5-1 with TRBJ2-1; either TRBD1 or TRBD2 may supply D (6 bases each). The TCR comes from a man aged 60-69 years in good health. Written as DNA, the CDR3 is TGCGCCAGCAGCAAAGGGGGGCCCGCTACGAATGAGCAGTTCTTC. Its protein is CASSKGGPATNEQFF.